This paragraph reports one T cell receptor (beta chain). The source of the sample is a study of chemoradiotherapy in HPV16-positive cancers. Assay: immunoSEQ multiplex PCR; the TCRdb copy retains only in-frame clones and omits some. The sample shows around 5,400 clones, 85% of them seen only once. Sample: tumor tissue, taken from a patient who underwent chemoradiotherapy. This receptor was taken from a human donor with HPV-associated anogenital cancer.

In DNA, the CDR3 is TGCGCCAGCAGCTTGACCGACAGGAGTAGCACAGATACGCAGTATTTT. Its translation: CASSLTDRSSTDTQYF. The gene calls are TRBV5-1 and TRBJ2-3; perhaps TRBD1 as D (6 bases). Germline V CDR1 and CDR2: SGHRS, YFSETQ. There are 16 residues in the CDR3. Trimming pared 1 base from V and 0 bases from J, leaving 12 bases between.